Reported below is one T cell receptor beta chain. Its antigen is unknown. The sample belongs to a study of identical twins. This CDR3 is built from 15 residues. Trimming left V 1 base short and J 11 bases short, with 17 bases between. Germline CDR1 and CDR2: MGHDK and SYGVNS. Findings and caveats of the study: Within cord blood, abundant beta clonotypes carried fewer insertions, but memory repertoires showed no such trend. Conclusions were based on cross-sectional statistical analysis, without following the same donors. The presence of invariant MAIT and iNKT cells could partly confound analyses of zero-insertion sequences.

A template switching step contributed a universal primer site, while unique molecular identifiers were present in the cDNA. TCRdb itself ran the 5' RACE reads through MiXCR, one entry per CDR3 protein. The data show 350,000 or so distinct CDR3 sequences, 8.5% to 10% seen once. The rearrangement uses TRBV25-1 and TRBJ1-4; no clear D gene. This TCR came from a woman between 45 and 60 years old in good health. Sequencing used naive T cells sorted from blood. CDR3 sequence (DNA): TGTGCCAGCAGTGAATTGGGTAACTCGTTTGAGAAACTGTTTTTT. Amino acid sequence: CASSELGNSFEKLFF.